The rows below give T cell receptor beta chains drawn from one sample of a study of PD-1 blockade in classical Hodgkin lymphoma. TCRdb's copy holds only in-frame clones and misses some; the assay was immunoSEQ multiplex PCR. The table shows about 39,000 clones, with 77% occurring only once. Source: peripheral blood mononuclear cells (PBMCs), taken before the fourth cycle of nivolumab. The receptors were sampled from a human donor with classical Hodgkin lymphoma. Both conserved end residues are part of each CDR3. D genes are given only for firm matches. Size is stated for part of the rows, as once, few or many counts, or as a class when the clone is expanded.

CASRDRGFEQFF | TGTGCCAGTAGGGACAGGGGTTTTGAGCAGTTCTTC | TRBJ2-1 | TRBV19 | few | TRBD1
CASSLDGLSGANVLTF | TGTGCCAGCAGCTTAGACGGCCTTTCTGGGGCCAACGTCCTGACTTTC | TRBJ2-6 | TRBV7-9 | - | -
CASSLDSFGGTDTQYF | TGTGCCAGCAGCTTAGACTCCTTTGGGGGTACAGATACGCAGTATTTT | TRBJ2-3 | TRBV7-2 | - | -
CASSPAKNIQYF | TGTGCCAGCTCACCAGCCAAAAACATTCAGTACTTC | TRBJ2-4 | TRBV18 | - | -
CASSLRSGEMRGYTF | TGTGCCAGCAGTTTACGGAGCGGGGAAATGCGTGGCTACACCTTC | TRBJ1-2 | TRBV28 | - | -
CASSLIPGPLYEQYF | TGTGCCAGCAGCTTGATCCCAGGGCCTCTCTACGAGCAGTACTTC | TRBJ2-7 | TRBV5-4 | once | -
CASSPQGPYEQYF | TGCGCCAGCAGCCCACAGGGGCCCTACGAGCAGTACTTC | TRBJ2-7 | TRBV4-3 | - | TRBD1
CASSLGPSSEQSYEQYF | TGCGCCAGCAGCTTGGGCCCGTCTAGCGAGCAATCCTACGAGCAGTACTTC | TRBJ2-7 | TRBV5-1 | - | -
CASSQVSQGAYTF | TGTGCCAGCAGCCAAGTTTCACAGGGCGCCTACACCTTC | TRBJ1-2 | TRBV4-2 | - | -
CASRHRGGGNSPLHF | TGTGCCAGCAGGCACAGGGGAGGCGGGAATTCACCCCTCCACTTT | TRBJ1-6 | TRBV6-5 | few | TRBD1
CASSLGYNEKLFF | TGTGCCAGCAGTTTAGGGTACAATGAAAAACTGTTTTTT | TRBJ1-4 | TRBV6-5 | - | -
CASSISFHWRDTQYF | TGTGCCAGTAGTATTAGTTTTCATTGGCGTGATACGCAGTATTTT | TRBJ2-3 | TRBV19 | - | -
CASSPDGASNYGYTF | TGTGCCAGCAGCCCGGACGGCGCATCTAACTATGGCTACACCTTC | TRBJ1-2 | TRBV7-9 | once | -
CASSWGGQMRASGANVLTF | TGTGCCAGCAGCTGGGGGGGACAGATGAGAGCCTCTGGGGCCAACGTCCTGACTTTC | TRBJ2-6 | TRBV5-6 | - | -
CASSSRTGGEGEQYF | TGCGCCAGCAGCTCGAGGACAGGGGGCGAGGGTGAGCAGTACTTC | TRBJ2-7 | TRBV5-1 | - | TRBD1
CASSPRAGGTDTQYF | TGTGCCAGCAGCCCCCGGGCGGGGGGCACAGATACGCAGTATTTT | TRBJ2-3 | TRBV5-4 | - | TRBD2
CASSPGIGATGAEVETQYF | TGTGCCAGCAGCCCAGGGATCGGGGCGACGGGGGCCGAGGTAGAGACCCAGTACTTC | TRBJ2-5 | TRBV7-2 | - | -
CASSLSQRGNTIYF | TGTGCCAGCAGTTTATCACAGCGGGGAAACACCATATATTTT | TRBJ1-3 | TRBV27 | - | -
CATSQMAGASTDTQYF | TGTGCCACCAGTCAGATGGCGGGGGCTAGCACAGATACGCAGTATTTT | TRBJ2-3 | TRBV15 | - | -
CASSSDSPLHF | TGTGCCAGCAGTTCTGACTCACCCCTCCACTTT | TRBJ1-6 | TRBV28 | - | -
CASSIRPISNQPQHF | TGTGCCAGCAGCATCAGACCAATAAGCAATCAGCCCCAGCATTTT | TRBJ1-5 | TRBV7-2 | - | -
CASSQNPGGFGTEAFF | TGTGCCAGCAGCCAAAATCCCGGGGGTTTTGGGACTGAAGCTTTCTTT | TRBJ1-1 | TRBV4-2 | - | -
CASSFGPRNTGELFF | TGTGCCAGCAGCTTCGGACCAAGGAACACCGGGGAGCTGTTTTTT | TRBJ2-2 | TRBV5-6 | few | -
CASSRTGNQETQYF | TGCGCCAGCAGTAGGACAGGAAACCAAGAGACCCAGTACTTC | TRBJ2-5 | TRBV5-1 | - | TRBD1
CASSQGAGIQETQYF | TGTGCCAGTAGTCAAGGGGCAGGGATACAAGAGACCCAGTACTTC | TRBJ2-5 | TRBV19 | - | -
CASRRDRTGDYEQYF | TGTGCCAGCAGGAGAGATAGGACAGGGGACTACGAGCAGTACTTC | TRBJ2-7 | TRBV27 | - | TRBD1
CASSLSGRGNTEAFF | TGCGCCAGCAGCTTGTCGGGTAGAGGGAACACTGAAGCTTTCTTT | TRBJ1-1 | TRBV5-1 | - | -
CASSRGGTNTGELFF | TGTGCCAGCAGCCGCGGGGGGACGAACACCGGGGAGCTGTTTTTT | TRBJ2-2 | TRBV11-3 | - | TRBD2
CASSIHLGGGNEQFF | TGCGCCAGCAGCATCCACCTAGGTGGGGGGAATGAGCAGTTCTTC | TRBJ2-1 | TRBV5-1 | - | -
CASSVVWTGDEQFF | TGTGCCAGCAGCGTAGTCTGGACAGGGGATGAGCAGTTCTTC | TRBJ2-1 | TRBV9 | - | TRBD1
CAWTNLGQRSTDTQYF | TGTGCCTGGACAAATTTGGGACAGAGAAGCACAGATACGCAGTATTTT | TRBJ2-3 | TRBV30 | - | TRBD1
CASRPRGQETQYF | TGTGCCAGCAGACCTCGGGGGCAAGAGACCCAGTACTTC | TRBJ2-5 | TRBV28 | few | -
CASSLVLGTGTLNTGELFF | TGTGCCAGCAGCTTAGTTTTAGGAACCGGGACACTAAACACCGGGGAGCTGTTTTTT | TRBJ2-2 | TRBV7-6 | - | -
CASSDWTANSNTEAFF | TGTGCCAGCAGTGACTGGACAGCCAACTCGAACACTGAAGCTTTCTTT | TRBJ1-1 | TRBV2 | - | -
CASSSRTSGGTDTQYF | TGTGCCAGCAGCTCGAGGACTAGCGGGGGGACAGATACGCAGTATTTT | TRBJ2-3 | TRBV5-8 | - | TRBD2
CASSPEVSGGETQYF | TGTGCCAGCAGTCCGGAGGTTAGCGGGGGAGAGACCCAGTACTTC | TRBJ2-5 | TRBV6-5 | - | TRBD2
CAISRTSEGETQYF | TGTGCCATCAGCAGGACTAGCGAAGGCGAGACCCAGTACTTC | TRBJ2-5 | TRBV10-3 | - | TRBD2
CASLSGTGKETQYF | TGTGCCAGTCTTTCCGGGACAGGGAAAGAGACCCAGTACTTC | TRBJ2-5 | TRBV6-1 | - | TRBD1
CASTPGDYEQYF | TGTGCCAGCACTCCGGGGGACTACGAGCAGTACTTC | TRBJ2-7 | TRBV2 | - | -
CASSPSGGGVYEQYF | TGTGCCAGCTCACCATCTGGGGGGGGCGTCTACGAGCAGTACTTC | TRBJ2-7 | TRBV18 | - | -
CASSEALTTQHF | TGTGCCAGCAGTGAAGCGCTAACTACCCAGCATTTT | TRBJ1-5 | TRBV6-1 | few | -
CASSKVRRSSYEQYF | TGTGCCAGCAGCAAAGTCCGTCGTTCTTCCTACGAGCAGTACTTC | TRBJ2-7 | TRBV21-1 | - | -
CASSLQGGAGGRTDTQYF | TGTGCCAGCAGCTTACAGGGGGGAGCGGGGGGCCGCACAGATACGCAGTATTTT | TRBJ2-3 | TRBV7-2 | - | TRBD2
CSARTGAEQYF | TGCAGTGCTAGAACAGGGGCCGAGCAGTACTTC | TRBJ2-7 | TRBV20-1 | - | TRBD1
CASSSALWPGQVADVDYEQYF | TGTGCCAGCAGCTCAGCCCTTTGGCCGGGACAGGTCGCGGATGTAGACTACGAGCAGTACTTC | TRBJ2-7 | TRBV12-1 | - | -